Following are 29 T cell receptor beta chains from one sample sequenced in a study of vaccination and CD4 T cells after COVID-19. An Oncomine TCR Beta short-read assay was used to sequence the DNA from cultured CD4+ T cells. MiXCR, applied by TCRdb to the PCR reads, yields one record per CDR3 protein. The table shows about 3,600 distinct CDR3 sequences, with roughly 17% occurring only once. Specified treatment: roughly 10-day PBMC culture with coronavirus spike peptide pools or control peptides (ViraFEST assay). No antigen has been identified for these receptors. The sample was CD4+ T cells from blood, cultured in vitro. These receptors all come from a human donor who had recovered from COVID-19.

CDR3 amino acids: CASSLSGQGEKLFF. In DNA form, the CDR3 reads TGTGCCAGCAGCCTATCAGGGCAAGGTGAAAAACTGTTTTTT. The chain has TRBV5-4 and TRBJ1-4; D is perhaps TRBD1 (5 bases). CDR1 and CDR2 (germline): SGHNT, YYREEE (reference sequence). The CDR3 is 14 amino acids. V was cut by 4 bases and J by 7 bases, with 14 bases left in between. The variable domain in full, with the rest retrieved from reference TRBV5-4 and TRBJ1-4, is ETGVTQSPTHLIKTRGQQVTLRCSSQSGHNTVSWYQQALGQGPQFIFQYYREEENGRGNFPPRFSGLQFPNYSSELNVNALELDDSALYLCASSLSGQGEKLFFGSGTQLSVL.

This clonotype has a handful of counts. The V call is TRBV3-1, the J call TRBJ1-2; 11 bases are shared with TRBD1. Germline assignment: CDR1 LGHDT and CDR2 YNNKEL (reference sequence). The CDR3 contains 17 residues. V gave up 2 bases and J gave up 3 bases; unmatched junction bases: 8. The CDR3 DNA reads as TGTGCCAGCAGCCAAACGAGGACAGGGGGCGCCCACTATGGCTACACCTTC. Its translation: CASSQTRTGGAHYGYTF.

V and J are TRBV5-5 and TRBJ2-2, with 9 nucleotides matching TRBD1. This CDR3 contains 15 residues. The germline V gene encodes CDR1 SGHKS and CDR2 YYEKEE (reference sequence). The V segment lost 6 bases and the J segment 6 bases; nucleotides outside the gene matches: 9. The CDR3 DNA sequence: TGTGCCAGCACGGAACAGGGGGCAAGGGCCGGGGAGCTGTTTTTT. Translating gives CASTEQGARAGELFF. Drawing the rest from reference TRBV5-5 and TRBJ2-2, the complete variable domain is DAGVTQSPTHLIKTRGQQVTLRCSPISGHKSVSWYQQVLGQGPQFIFQYYEKEERGRGNFPDRFSARQFPNYSSELNVNALLLGDSALYLCASTEQGARAGELFFGEGSRLTVL.

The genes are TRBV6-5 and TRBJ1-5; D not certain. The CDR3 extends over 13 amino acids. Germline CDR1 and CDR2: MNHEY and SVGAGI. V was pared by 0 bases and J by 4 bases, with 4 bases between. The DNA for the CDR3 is TGTGCCAGCAGTTACTCCCGAAATCAGCCCCAGCATTTT. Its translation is CASSYSRNQPQHF.

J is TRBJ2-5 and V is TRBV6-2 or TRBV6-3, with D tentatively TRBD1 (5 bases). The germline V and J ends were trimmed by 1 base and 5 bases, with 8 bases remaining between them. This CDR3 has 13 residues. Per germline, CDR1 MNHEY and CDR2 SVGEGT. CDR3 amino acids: CASSYWAGETQYF. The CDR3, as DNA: TGTGCCAGCAGTTACTGGGCAGGGGAGACCCAGTACTTC.

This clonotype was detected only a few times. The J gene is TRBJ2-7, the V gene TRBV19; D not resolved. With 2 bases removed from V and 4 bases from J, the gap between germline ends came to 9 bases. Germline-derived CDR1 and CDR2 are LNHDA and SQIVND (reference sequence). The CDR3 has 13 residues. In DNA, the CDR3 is TGTGCCAGTAGTATACTATGGGGTTACGAGCAGTACTTC. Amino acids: CASSILWGYEQYF.

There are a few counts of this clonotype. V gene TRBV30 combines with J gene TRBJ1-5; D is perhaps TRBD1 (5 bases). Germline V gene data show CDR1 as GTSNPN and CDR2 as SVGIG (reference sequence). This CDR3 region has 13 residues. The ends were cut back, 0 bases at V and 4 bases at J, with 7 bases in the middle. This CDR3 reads CAWSVRENQPQHF. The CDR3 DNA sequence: TGTGCCTGGAGTGTCAGGGAAAATCAGCCCCAGCATTTT.

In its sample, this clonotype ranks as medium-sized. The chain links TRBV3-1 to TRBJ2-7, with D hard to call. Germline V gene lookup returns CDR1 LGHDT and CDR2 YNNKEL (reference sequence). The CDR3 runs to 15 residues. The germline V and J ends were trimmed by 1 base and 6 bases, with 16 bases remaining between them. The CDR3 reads CASSQGYSSSGEQYF. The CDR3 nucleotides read TGTGCCAGCAGCCAAGGCTACTCATCGTCGGGCGAGCAGTACTTC.

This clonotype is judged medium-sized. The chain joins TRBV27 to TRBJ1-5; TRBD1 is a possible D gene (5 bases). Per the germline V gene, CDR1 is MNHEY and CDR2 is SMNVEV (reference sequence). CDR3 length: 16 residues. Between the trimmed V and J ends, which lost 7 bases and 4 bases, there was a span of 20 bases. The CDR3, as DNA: TGTGCCAGCACCCAAAGGGAACGGCAGGGTAATCAGCCCCAGCATTTT. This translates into CASTQRERQGNQPQHF.

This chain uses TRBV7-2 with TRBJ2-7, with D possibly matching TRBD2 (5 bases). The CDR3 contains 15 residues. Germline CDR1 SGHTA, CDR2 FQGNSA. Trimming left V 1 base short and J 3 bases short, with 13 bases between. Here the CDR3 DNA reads TGTGCCAGCAGCTTAGTCGCCCAAGGAGGCTACGAGCAGTACTTC. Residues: CASSLVAQGGYEQYF.

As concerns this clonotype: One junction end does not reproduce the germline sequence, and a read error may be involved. CDR3 DNA: TGTGCCAGCAGCTTAGCAGGGTCGGGAACCGGGGGGCTGTTTTTT. It specifies CASSLAGSGTGGLFF. This chain joins TRBV11-1 and TRBJ2-2, with TRBD2 as a possible D gene (6 bases). The CDR3 extends over 15 amino acids. Looked up from germline, CDR1 is SGHAT and CDR2 is FQDESV (reference sequence).

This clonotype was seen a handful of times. The CDR3 nucleotides read TGTGCCAGCAGCCTAGACAAGAGCTCCTACAATGAGCAGTTCTTC. The encoded protein is CASSLDKSSYNEQFF. J is TRBJ2-1 and V is TRBV2; D gene unclear. The CDR3 runs 15 residues. V lost 6 bases to trimming and J lost 0 bases, with 12 bases between them. From germline, CDR1 is SNHLY and CDR2 FYNNEI.

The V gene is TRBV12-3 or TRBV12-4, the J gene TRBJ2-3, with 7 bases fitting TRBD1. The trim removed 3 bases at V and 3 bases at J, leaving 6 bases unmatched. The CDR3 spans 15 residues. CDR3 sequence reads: CASSLGTDRTDTQYF. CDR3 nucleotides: TGTGCCAGCAGTTTGGGGACAGATAGAACAGATACGCAGTATTTT.

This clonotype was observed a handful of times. CDR3 sequence (DNA): TGTGCCAGCAGCCCGATGGACAGGGGGTTAGCTGAAGCTTTCTTT. This codes for CASSPMDRGLAEAFF. This sequence joins TRBV9 and TRBJ1-1; 10 bases match TRBD1. Germline-derived CDR1 and CDR2 are SGDLS and YYNGEE. CDR3 length: 15 amino acids. Unmatched junction bases numbered 9, after V lost 4 bases and J lost 6 bases.

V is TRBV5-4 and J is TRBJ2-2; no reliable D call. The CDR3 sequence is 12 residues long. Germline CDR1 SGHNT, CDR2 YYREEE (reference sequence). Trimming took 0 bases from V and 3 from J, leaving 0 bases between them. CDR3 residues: CASSLDTGELFF. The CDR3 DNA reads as TGTGCCAGCAGCTTGGACACCGGGGAGCTGTTTTTT.

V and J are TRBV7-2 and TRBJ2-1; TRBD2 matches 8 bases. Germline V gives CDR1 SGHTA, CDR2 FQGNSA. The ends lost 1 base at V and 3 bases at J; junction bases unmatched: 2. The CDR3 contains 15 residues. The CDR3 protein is CASSLDGGDYNEQFF. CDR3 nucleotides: TGTGCCAGCAGCTTAGACGGGGGGGACTACAATGAGCAGTTCTTC.

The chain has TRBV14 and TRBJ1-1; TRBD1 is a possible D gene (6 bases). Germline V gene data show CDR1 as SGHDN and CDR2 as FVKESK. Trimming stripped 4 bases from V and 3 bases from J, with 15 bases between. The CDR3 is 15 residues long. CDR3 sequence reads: CASSPWNDRYTEAFF. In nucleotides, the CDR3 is TGTGCCAGCAGCCCCTGGAACGACAGGTACACTGAAGCTTTCTTT.

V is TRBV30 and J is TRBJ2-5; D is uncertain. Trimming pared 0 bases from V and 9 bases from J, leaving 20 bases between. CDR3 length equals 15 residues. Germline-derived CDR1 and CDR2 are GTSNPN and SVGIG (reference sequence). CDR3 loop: CAWSVGGTSIRAQYF. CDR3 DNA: TGTGCCTGGAGTGTAGGTGGCACGTCCATAAGGGCCCAGTACTTC.

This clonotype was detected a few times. CDR3 sequence: CASPGGMWKGNTEAFF. The CDR3 DNA reads as TGTGCCAGTCCCGGTGGCATGTGGAAGGGGAACACTGAAGCTTTCTTT. This chain links TRBV19 with TRBJ1-1, with D unclear. V lost 8 bases to trimming and J lost 1 base, with 20 bases between them. Germline CDR1 LNHDA, CDR2 SQIVND (reference sequence). The CDR3 is made up of 16 amino acids.

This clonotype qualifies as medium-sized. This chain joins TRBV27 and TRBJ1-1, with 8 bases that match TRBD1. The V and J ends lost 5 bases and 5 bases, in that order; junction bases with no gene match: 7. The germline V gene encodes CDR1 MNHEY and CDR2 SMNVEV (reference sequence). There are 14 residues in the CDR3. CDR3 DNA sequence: TGTGCCAGCAGTCACCGACAGGGGAGGACTGAAGCTTTCTTT. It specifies CASSHRQGRTEAFF.

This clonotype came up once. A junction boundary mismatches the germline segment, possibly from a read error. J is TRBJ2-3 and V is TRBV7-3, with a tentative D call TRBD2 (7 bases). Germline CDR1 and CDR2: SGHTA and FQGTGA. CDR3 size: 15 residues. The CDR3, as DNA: TGTGCCAGCAGCTTAGGACAGACTAGCACAGATATGCAGTATTTT. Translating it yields CASSLGQTSTDMQYF.

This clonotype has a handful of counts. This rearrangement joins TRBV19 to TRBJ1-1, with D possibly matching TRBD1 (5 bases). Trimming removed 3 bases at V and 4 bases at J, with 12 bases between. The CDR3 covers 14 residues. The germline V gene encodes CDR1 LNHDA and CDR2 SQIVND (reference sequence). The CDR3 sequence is CASSMGLGATEAFF. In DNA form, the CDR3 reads TGTGCCAGTAGTATGGGCTTAGGGGCCACTGAAGCTTTCTTT.

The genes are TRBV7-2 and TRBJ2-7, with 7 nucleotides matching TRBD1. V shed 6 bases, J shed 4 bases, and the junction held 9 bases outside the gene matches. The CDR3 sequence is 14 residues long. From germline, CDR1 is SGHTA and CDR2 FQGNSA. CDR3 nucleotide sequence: TGTGCCAGCAGTCCCGGGACAGCTGCATACGAGCAGTACTTC. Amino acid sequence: CASSPGTAAYEQYF.

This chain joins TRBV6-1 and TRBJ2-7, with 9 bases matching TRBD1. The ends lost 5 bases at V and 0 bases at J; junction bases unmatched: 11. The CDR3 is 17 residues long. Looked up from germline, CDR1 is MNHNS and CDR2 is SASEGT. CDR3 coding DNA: TGTGCCAGCAGTAGAACAAGACAGGGGGAACCCTCCTACGAGCAGTACTTC. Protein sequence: CASSRTRQGEPSYEQYF.

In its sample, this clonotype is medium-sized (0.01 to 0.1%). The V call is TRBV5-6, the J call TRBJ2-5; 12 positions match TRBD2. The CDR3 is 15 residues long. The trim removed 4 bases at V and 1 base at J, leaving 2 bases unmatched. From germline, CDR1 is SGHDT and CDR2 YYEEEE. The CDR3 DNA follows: TGTGCCAGCAGCCAACTAGCGGGGGGCCAAGAGACCCAGTACTTC. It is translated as CASSQLAGGQETQYF.

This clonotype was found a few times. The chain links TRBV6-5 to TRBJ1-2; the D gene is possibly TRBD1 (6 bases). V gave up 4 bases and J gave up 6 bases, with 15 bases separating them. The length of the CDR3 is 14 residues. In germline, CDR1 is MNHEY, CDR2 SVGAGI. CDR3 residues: CASSFRPQGHGYTF. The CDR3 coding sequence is TGTGCCAGCAGTTTCCGACCACAGGGACATGGCTACACCTTC.

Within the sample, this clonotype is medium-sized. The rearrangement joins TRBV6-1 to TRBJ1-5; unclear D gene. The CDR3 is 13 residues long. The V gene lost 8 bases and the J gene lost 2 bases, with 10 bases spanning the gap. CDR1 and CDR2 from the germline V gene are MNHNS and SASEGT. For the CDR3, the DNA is TGTGCCAGCTCTCCCACTGGCAATCAGCCCCAGCATTTT. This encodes CASSPTGNQPQHF.

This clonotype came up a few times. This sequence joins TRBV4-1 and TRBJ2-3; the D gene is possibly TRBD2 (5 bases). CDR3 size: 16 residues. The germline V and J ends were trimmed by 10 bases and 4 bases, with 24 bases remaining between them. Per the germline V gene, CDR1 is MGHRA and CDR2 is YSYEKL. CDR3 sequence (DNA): TGCGCCACCCGCCCCTTAGCCCGGAGAGGGCCAGATACGCAGTATTTT. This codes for CATRPLARRGPDTQYF.

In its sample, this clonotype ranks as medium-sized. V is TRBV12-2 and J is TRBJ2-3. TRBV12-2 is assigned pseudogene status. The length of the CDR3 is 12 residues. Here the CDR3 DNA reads TGTGCAAGTCGCTTAGGCACAGATACGCAGTATTTT. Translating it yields CASRLGTDTQYF.